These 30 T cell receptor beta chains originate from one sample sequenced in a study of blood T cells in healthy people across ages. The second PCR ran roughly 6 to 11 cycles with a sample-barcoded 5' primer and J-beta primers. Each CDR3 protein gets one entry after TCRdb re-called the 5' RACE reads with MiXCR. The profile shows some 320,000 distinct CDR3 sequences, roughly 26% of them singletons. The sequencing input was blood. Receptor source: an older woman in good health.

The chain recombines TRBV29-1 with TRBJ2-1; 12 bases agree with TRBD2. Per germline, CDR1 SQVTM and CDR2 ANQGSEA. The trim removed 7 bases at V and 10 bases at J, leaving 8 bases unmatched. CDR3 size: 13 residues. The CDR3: CSAHYGTSGEQFF. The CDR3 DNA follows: TGCAGCGCCCATTACGGGACTAGCGGGGAGCAGTTCTTC.

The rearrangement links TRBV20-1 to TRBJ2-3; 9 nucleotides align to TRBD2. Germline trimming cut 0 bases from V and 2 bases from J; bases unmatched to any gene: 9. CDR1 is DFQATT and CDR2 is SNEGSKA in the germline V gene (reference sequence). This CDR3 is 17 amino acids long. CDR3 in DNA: TGCAGTGCTAGAGAGGTTAGCGGGGGCCATTCCACAGATACGCAGTATTTT. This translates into CSAREVSGGHSTDTQYF.

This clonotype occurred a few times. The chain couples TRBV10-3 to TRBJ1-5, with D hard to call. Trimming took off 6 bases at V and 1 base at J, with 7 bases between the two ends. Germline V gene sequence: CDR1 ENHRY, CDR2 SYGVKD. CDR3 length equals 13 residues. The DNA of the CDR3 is TGTGCCATCAGACCCGACAGCAATCAGCCCCAGCATTTT. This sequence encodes CAIRPDSNQPQHF.

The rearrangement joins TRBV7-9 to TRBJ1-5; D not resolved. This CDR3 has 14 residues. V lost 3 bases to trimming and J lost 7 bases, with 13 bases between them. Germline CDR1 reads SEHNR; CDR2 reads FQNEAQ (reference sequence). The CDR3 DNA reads TGTGCCAGCAGCTTCCCTGGGGTAGGGCAGCCCCAGCATTTT. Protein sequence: CASSFPGVGQPQHF. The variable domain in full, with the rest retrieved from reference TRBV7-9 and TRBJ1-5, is DTGVSQNPRHKITKRGQNVTFRCDPISEHNRLYWYRQTLGQGPEFLTYFQNEAQLEKSRLLSDRFSAERPKGSFSTLEIQRTEQGDSAMYLCASSFPGVGQPQHFGDGTRLSIL.

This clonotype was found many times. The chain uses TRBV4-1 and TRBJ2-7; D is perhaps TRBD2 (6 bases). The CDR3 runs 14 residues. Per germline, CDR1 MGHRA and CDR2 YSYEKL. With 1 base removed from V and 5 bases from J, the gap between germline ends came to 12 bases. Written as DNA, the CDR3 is TGCGCCAGCAGCCAAGCTCGGGGGTCCGACGAGCAGTACTTC. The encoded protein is CASSQARGSDEQYF.

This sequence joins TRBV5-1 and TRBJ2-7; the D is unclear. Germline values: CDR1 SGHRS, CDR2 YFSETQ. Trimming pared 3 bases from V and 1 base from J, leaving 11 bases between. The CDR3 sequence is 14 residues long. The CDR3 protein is CASSSRTMSYEQYF. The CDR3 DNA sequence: TGCGCCAGCAGCTCAAGGACGATGTCCTACGAGCAGTACTTC. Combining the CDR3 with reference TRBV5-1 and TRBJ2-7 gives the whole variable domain KAGVTQTPRYLIKTRGQQVTLSCSPISGHRSVSWYQQTPGQGLQFLFEYFSETQRNKGNFPGRFSGRQFSNSRSEMNVSTLELGDSALYLCASSSRTMSYEQYFGPGTRLTVT.

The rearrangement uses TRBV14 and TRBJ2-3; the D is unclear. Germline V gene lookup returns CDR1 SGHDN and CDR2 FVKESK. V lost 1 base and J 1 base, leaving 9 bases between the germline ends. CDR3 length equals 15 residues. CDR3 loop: CASSQVSWGTDTQYF. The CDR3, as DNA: TGTGCCAGCAGCCAAGTTTCGTGGGGCACAGATACGCAGTATTTT.

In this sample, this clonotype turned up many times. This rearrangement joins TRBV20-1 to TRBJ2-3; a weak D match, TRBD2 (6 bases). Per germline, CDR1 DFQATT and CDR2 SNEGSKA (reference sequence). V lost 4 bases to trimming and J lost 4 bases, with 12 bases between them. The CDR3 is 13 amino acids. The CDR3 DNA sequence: TGCAGTGCTACCCCGGGAGTCGCAGATACGCAGTATTTT. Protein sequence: CSATPGVADTQYF.

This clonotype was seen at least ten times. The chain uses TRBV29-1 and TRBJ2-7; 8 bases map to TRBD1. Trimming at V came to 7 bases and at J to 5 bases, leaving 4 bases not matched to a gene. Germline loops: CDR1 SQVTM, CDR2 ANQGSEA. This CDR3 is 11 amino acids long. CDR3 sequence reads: CSAGQGNEQYF. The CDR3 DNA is TGCAGCGCTGGACAGGGTAACGAGCAGTACTTC.

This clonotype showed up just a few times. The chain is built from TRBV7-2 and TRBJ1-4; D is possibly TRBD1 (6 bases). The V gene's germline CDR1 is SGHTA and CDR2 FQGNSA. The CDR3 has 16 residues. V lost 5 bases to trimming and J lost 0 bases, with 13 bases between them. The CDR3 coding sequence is TGTGCCAGCAGCGACGGGACAATAGCAACTAATGAAAAACTGTTTTTT. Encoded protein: CASSDGTIATNEKLFF.

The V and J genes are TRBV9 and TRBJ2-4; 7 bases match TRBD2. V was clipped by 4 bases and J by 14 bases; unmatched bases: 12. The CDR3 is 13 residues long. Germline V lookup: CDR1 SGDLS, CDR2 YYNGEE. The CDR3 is CASSPGLLEVKYF. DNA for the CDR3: TGTGCCAGCAGCCCGGGACTACTCGAAGTCAAGTACTTC.

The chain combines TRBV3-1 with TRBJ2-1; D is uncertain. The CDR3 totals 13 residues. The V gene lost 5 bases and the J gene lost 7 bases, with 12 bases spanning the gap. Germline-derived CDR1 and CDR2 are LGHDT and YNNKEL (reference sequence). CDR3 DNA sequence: TGTGCCAGCAGCTACAGACTCGAAAATGAGCAGTTCTTC. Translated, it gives CASSYRLENEQFF.

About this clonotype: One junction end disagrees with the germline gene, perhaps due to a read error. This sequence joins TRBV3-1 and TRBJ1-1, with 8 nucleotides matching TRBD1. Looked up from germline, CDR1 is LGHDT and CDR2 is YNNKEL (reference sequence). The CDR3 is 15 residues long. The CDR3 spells CASSPQGARATGAFF. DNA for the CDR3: TGTGCCAGCAGCCCTCAGGGGGCGCGGGCCACTGGAGCTTTCTTT.

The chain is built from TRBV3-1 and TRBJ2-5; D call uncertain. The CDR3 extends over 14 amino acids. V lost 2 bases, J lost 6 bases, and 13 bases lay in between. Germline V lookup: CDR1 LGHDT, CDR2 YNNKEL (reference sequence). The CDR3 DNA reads TGTGCCAGCAGCCAAATACGAGCCTATCAGACCCAGTACTTC. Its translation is CASSQIRAYQTQYF.

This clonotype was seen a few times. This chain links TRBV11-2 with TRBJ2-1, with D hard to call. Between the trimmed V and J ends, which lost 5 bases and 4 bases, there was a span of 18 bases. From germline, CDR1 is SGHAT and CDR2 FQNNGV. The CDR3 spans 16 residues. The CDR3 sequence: CASSPRRELLYNEQFF. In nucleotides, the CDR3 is TGTGCCAGCAGCCCCCGGCGTGAGCTTCTTTACAATGAGCAGTTCTTC.

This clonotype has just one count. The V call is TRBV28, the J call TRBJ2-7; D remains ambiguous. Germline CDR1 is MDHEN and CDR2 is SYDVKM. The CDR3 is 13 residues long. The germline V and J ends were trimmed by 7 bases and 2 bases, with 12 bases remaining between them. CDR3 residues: CASTRQSPYEQYF. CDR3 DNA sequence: TGTGCCAGCACTCGCCAGTCACCCTACGAGCAGTACTTC.

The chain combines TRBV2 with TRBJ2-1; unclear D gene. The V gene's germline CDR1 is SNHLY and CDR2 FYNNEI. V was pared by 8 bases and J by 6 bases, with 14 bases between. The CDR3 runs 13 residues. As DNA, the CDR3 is TGTGCCAGCCCGGCCCCCCCGGGCAATGAGCAGTTCTTC. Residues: CASPAPPGNEQFF.

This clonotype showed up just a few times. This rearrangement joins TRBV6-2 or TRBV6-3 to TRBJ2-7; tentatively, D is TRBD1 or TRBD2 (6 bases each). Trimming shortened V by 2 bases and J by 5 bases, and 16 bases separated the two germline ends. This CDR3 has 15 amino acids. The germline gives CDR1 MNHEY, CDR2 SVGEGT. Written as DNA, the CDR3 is TGTGCCAGCAGTTACCCCCTCAGGGGACTTGACGAGCAGTACTTC. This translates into CASSYPLRGLDEQYF.

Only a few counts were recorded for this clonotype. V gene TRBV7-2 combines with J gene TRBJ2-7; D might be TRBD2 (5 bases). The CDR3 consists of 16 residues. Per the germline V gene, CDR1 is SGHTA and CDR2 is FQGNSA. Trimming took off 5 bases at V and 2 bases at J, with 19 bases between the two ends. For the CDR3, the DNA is TGTGCCAGCAGCCCTCCAGGACTGACTCGGGCCTACGAGCAGTACTTC. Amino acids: CASSPPGLTRAYEQYF.

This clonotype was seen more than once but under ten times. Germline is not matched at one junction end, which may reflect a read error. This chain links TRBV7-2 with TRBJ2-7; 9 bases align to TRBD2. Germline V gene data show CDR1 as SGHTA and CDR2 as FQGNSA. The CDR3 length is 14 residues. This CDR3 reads CASSISGSGYEQCF. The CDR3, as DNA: TGTGCCAGCAGCATTAGCGGGAGCGGTTACGAGCAGTGCTTC.

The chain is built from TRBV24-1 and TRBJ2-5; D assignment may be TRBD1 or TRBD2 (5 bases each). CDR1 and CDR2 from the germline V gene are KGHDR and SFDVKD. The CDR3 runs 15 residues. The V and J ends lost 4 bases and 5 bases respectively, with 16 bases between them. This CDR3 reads CATSDHRDLGETQYF. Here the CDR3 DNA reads TGTGCCACCAGTGACCACCGGGACCTCGGGGAGACCCAGTACTTC.

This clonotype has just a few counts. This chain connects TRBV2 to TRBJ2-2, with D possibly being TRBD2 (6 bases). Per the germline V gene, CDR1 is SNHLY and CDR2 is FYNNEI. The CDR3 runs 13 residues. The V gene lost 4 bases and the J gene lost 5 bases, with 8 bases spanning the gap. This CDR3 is CASSGEETGELFF. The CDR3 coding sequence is TGTGCCAGCAGTGGGGAGGAGACCGGGGAGCTGTTTTTT.

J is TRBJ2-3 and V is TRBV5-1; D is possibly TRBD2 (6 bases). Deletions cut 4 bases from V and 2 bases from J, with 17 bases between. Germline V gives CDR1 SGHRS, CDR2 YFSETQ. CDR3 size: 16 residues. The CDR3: CASSAPARGPTDTQYF. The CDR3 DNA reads TGCGCCAGCAGCGCGCCCGCGCGGGGACCCACAGATACGCAGTATTTT.

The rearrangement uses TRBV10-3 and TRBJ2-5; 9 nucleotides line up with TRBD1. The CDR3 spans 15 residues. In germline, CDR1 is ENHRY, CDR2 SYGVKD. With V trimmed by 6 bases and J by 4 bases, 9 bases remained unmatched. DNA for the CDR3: TGTGCCATCAGGGCAGGGGACAGGGATGTAGAGACCCAGTACTTC. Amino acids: CAIRAGDRDVETQYF.

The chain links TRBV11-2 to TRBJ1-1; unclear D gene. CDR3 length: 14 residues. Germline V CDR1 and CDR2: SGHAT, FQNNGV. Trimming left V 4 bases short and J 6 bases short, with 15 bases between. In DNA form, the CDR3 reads TGTGCCAGCAGCTCCGGTAGTAACAACGCTGAAGCTTTCTTT. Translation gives CASSSGSNNAEAFF.

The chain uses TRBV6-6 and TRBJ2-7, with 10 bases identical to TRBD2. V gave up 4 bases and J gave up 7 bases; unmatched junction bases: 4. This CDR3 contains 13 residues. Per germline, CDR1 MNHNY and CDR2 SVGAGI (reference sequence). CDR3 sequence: CASSSGLAQEQYF. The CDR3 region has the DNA TGTGCCAGCAGTTCGGGACTAGCGCAGGAGCAGTACTTC.

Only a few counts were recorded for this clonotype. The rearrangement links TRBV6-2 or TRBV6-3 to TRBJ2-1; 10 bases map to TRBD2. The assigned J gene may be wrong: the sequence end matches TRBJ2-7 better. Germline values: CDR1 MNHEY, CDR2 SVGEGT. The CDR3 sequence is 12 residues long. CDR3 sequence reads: CASRLAGHEQYF. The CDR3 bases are TGTGCCAGCAGACTAGCGGGACACGAGCAGTACTTC.

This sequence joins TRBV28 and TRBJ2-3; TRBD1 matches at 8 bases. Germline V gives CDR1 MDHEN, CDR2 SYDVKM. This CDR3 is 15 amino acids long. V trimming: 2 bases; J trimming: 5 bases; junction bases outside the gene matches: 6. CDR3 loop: CASSLAGGIQDTQYF. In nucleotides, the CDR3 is TGTGCCAGCAGTTTAGCAGGGGGCATACAAGATACGCAGTATTTT.

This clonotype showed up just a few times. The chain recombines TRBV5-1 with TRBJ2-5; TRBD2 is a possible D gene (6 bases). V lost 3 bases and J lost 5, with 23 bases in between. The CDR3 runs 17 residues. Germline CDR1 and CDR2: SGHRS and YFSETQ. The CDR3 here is CASSSGRGGIGMETQYF. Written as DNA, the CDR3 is TGCGCCAGCAGCTCAGGCCGCGGAGGGATAGGAATGGAGACCCAGTACTTC.

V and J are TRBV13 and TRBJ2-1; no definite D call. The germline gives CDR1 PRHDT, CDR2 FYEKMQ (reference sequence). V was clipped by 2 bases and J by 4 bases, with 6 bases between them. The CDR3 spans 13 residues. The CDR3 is CASSLLQYNEQFF. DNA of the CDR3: TGTGCCAGCAGCTTATTACAGTACAATGAGCAGTTCTTC. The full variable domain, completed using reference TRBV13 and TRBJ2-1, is AAGVIQSPRHLIKEKRETATLKCYPIPRHDTVYWYQQGPGQDPQFLISFYEKMQSDKGSIPDRFSAQQFSDYHSELNMSSLELGDSALYFCASSLLQYNEQFFGPGTRLTVL.